The 15 T cell receptor beta chains in this list originate from one sample, sequenced in a study of blood T cell repertoires in COVID-19. The table came from immunoSEQ multiplex PCR; TCRdb's copy has only in-frame clones and leaves some out. The table has 200,000 or so clones, roughly 85% seen once. Sequencing was carried out using PBMCs or T cells enriched from blood (not recorded which). Receptor source: a woman in her thirties or forties with acute COVID-19.

The rearrangement joins TRBV28 to TRBJ1-5; perhaps TRBD1 as D (5 bases). V lost 6 bases and J 5 bases, leaving 14 bases between the germline ends. Germline CDR1 is MDHEN and CDR2 is SYDVKM. The CDR3 covers 14 residues. CDR3 sequence (DNA): TGTGCCAGCAGCTTCGTGAGACAGCATCAGCCCCAGCATTTT. Amino acids: CASSFVRQHQPQHF.

Comments on this clone: The identical CDR3 is also encoded by other nucleotide sequences in the sample. The chain recombines TRBV4-3 with TRBJ2-7; TRBD1 might be the D (6 bases). The germline CDR1 and CDR2 sequences are LGHNA and YSLEER. Trimming removed 4 bases from V and 0 bases from J, with 10 bases in between. The CDR3 is made up of 14 amino acids. This CDR3 is CASSPGQFSYEQYF. CDR3 bases: TGCGCCAGCAGCCCTGGACAGTTCTCCTACGAGCAGTACTTC.

V gene TRBV28 combines with J gene TRBJ2-2; D not resolved. The germline V and J ends were trimmed by 7 bases and 1 base, with 7 bases remaining between them. The CDR3 runs to 13 residues. Looked up from germline, CDR1 is MDHEN and CDR2 is SYDVKM. The chain's CDR3 is CASKELNTGELFF. The DNA for the CDR3 is TGTGCCAGCAAGGAGCTGAACACCGGGGAGCTGTTTTTT.

The chain uses TRBV20-1 and TRBJ2-3; 7 bases are shared with TRBD2. Germline V lookup: CDR1 DFQATT, CDR2 SNEGSKA (reference sequence). CDR3 length equals 14 residues. Trimming at V came to 3 bases and at J to 8 bases, leaving 11 bases not matched to a gene. CDR3 DNA: TGCAGTGCTAGTTTGGGCGGGAGTTCGGTTACGCAGTATTTT. It is translated as CSASLGGSSVTQYF.

In its sample, this clone was seen a few times. The chain is built from TRBV7-9 and TRBJ2-1; the match to TRBD1 covers 9 bases. Germline V gives CDR1 SEHNR, CDR2 FQNEAQ (reference sequence). The V and J ends lost 5 bases and 8 bases, in that order; junction bases with no gene match: 7. This CDR3 is built from 14 residues. The CDR3 is CASSPLGQGYEQFF. CDR3 nucleotide sequence: TGTGCCAGCAGCCCCTTGGGACAGGGCTATGAGCAGTTCTTC.

V is TRBV6-6 and J is TRBJ1-3, with 8 bases identical to TRBD1. The V segment lost 2 bases and the J segment 3 bases; nucleotides outside the gene matches: 6. The length of the CDR3 is 16 residues. CDR1 is MNHNY, CDR2 SVGAGI, per germline (reference sequence). CDR3 residues: CASSYLRGQGGNTIYF. The CDR3 DNA reads TGTGCCAGCAGTTACCTCAGGGGGCAAGGTGGAAACACCATATATTTT.

The CDR3 DNA sequence: TGTGCCAGCAGGCTCGGAGGTGCCACAGATACGCAGTATTTT. Its protein is CASRLGGATDTQYF. The J gene is TRBJ2-3, the V gene TRBV27, with a possible D match to TRBD2 (5 bases). This CDR3 has 14 amino acids. The germline V gene has CDR1 MNHEY and CDR2 SMNVEV (reference sequence). Trimming stripped 6 bases from V and 2 bases from J, with 12 bases between.

The CDR3 region is CASGPSRGKGYGYTF. The CDR3 DNA is TGTGCCAGCGGCCCTTCCAGAGGGAAAGGCTATGGCTACACCTTC. The V call is TRBV6-5, the J call TRBJ1-2; D gene uncertain. Looked up from germline, CDR1 is MNHEY and CDR2 is SVGAGI. The CDR3 runs to 15 residues. Trimming took off 8 bases at V and 4 bases at J, with 20 bases between the two ends.

The chain recombines TRBV6-5 with TRBJ2-7; D possibly corresponds to TRBD2 (6 bases). This CDR3 has 14 residues. Trimming cost V 6 bases and J 5 bases, with 17 bases left between them. The V gene's germline CDR1 is MNHEY and CDR2 SVGAGI. This CDR3 reads CASRRGRVVDEQYF. The CDR3 bases are TGTGCCAGCAGGCGGGGCAGGGTCGTGGACGAGCAGTACTTC.

This chain connects TRBV28 to TRBJ1-2; D unresolved. From germline, CDR1 is MDHEN and CDR2 SYDVKM. Trimming removed 5 bases from V and 5 bases from J, with 9 bases in between. The CDR3 is 12 amino acids. For the CDR3, the DNA is TGTGCCAGCAGTGCCACAGAATATGGCTACACCTTC. Protein sequence: CASSATEYGYTF.

The chain combines TRBV20-1 with TRBJ2-1; 9 bases are a match to TRBD2. The CDR3 length is 15 residues. Germline loops: CDR1 DFQATT, CDR2 SNEGSKA (reference sequence). V lost 3 bases and J lost 2; bases outside the gene matches: 5. The CDR3 DNA sequence: TGCAGTGCTAGTAGGCCTAGCGGGACCTACAATGAGCAGTTCTTC. Protein product: CSASRPSGTYNEQFF.

The rearrangement joins TRBV19 to TRBJ2-6; TRBD1 agrees at 11 bases. Germline CDR1 and CDR2: LNHDA and SQIVND (reference sequence). The length of the CDR3 is 18 residues. The ends lost 4 bases at V and 0 bases at J; junction bases unmatched: 5. This CDR3 is CASSTRTGGPSGANVLTF. The CDR3 DNA reads as TGTGCCAGTAGTACACGGACAGGGGGCCCCTCTGGGGCCAACGTCCTGACTTTC.

The chain recombines TRBV9 with TRBJ2-7; possibly TRBD2 for D (5 bases). Germline CDR1 SGDLS, CDR2 YYNGEE. The CDR3 spans 13 residues. Trimming cost V 3 bases and J 6 bases, with 13 bases left between them. The CDR3 coding sequence is TGTGCCAGCAGCGCCCTCCTAGGAGGCGAGCAGTACTTC. Residues: CASSALLGGEQYF. The full variable domain, in which reference TRBV9 and TRBJ2-7 provide the parts outside the CDR3, is DSGVTQTPKHLITATGQRVTLRCSPRSGDLSVYWYQQSLDQGLQFLIQYYNGEERAKGNILERFSAQQFPDLHSELNLSSLELGDSALYFCASSALLGGEQYFGPGTRLTVT.

This clone appeared a single time. This chain joins TRBV6-5 and TRBJ2-7; 8 bases match TRBD1. This CDR3 is 14 amino acids long. V was clipped by 6 bases and J by 3 bases; unmatched bases: 7. Germline assignment: CDR1 MNHEY and CDR2 SVGAGI. The CDR3 DNA is TGTGCCAGCAGCTCTCGGGACAGGAGCTACGAGCAGTACTTC. This translates into CASSSRDRSYEQYF.

The CDR3 spells CASSVVESSGSGETQYF. For the CDR3, the DNA is TGTGCCAGCAGCGTAGTGGAGAGTAGCGGGAGCGGGGAGACCCAGTACTTC. V usage is TRBV9 and J usage is TRBJ2-5, with 9 bases that match TRBD2. This CDR3 region has 17 residues. Germline V gives CDR1 SGDLS, CDR2 YYNGEE. The ends lost 0 bases at V and 5 bases at J; junction bases unmatched: 11.